This T cell receptor beta chain originates from a study of blood T cell repertoires in COVID-19. Study-level information: PBMCs, B-cell-depleted T cells, or T cells were the source of the cDNA or gDNA that made up the material.

The CDR3 spans 13 residues. CDR1 is LGHDT, CDR2 YNNKEL, per germline (reference sequence). The V end lost 2 bases, the J end lost 3 bases, and 7 bases lay between the germline ends. A Seattle source enrolled patients during active infection and followed them longitudinally. A remark on this clone: The identical CDR3 is also encoded by other nucleotide sequences in the sample.

In the authors' workflow: For nucleated cells, counts were estimated from reference gene primer amplification. TCRdb's table, derived via immunoSEQ multiplex PCR, lists solely in-frame clones and lacks some. That table furnishes V, J and clone size, whereas the DNA furnished D and trimming. The sample records around 480,000 clones, more than 70% being singletons. This clonotype originated in a woman aged 50 to 60 with COVID-19, enrolled during active disease. The source material was peripheral blood. J is TRBJ1-1 and V is TRBV3-1 (or the pseudogene TRBV3-2); tentative D call: TRBD1 (5 bases). CDR3 nucleotides: TGTGCCAGCAGCCAAACGGGGGACACTGAAGCTTTCTTT. Its protein is CASSQTGDTEAFF.